This TCR beta chain was documented in a study of blood T cell repertoires in COVID-19. The length of the CDR3 is 18 residues. V lost 2 bases, J lost 4 bases, and 15 bases stayed unmatched. Germline V gene lookup returns CDR1 MNHEY and CDR2 SVGEGT. Using immunoSEQ multiplex PCR, the repertoire was profiled, and TCRdb retains in-frame clones only, with some absent. The data show around 300,000 clones, roughly 85% seen once. This clonotype was sampled from a woman in her 70s with acute or convalescent COVID-19. This chain uses TRBV6-2 or TRBV6-3 with TRBJ2-3; 7 bases line up with TRBD1. Sequencing used peripheral blood. The CDR3 sequence: CASSYLRGASTGADTQYF. CDR3 nucleotides: TGTGCCAGCAGTTACCTCCGAGGGGCGTCCACAGGGGCAGATACGCAGTATTTT.